The text below deals with one T cell receptor (beta chain). Its antigen remains unidentified. Vbeta (60) and Jbeta (13) primers were used in the PCR. Profiling relied on immunoSEQ multiplex PCR, and the TCRdb table lists in-frame clones only, not all of them. The sample carries 70,000 to 95,000 clones, over 75% recorded once. The data were obtained in a study of cytomegalovirus exposure and HLA in healthy donors. Study overall: For the roughly 370 genotyped donors, about 81% fell within the Caucasian-associated ancestry cluster.

The trim removed 8 bases at V and 2 bases at J, leaving 8 bases unmatched. Germline CDR1 MNHEY, CDR2 SVGAGI. CDR3 size: 15 residues. Study results and caveats: A classifier reportedly called cytomegalovirus status with high sensitivity and specificity. In vitro work confirmed that three CMV-associated chains recognize CMV antigens. What a later analysis showed was that several of the most significant clusters appeared linked to common viral pathogens.

V is TRBV6-5 and J is TRBJ2-3; 9 bases are shared with TRBD2. Source material: PBMCs. This TCR derives from a human donor in good health. The CDR3 nucleotides are TGTGCCAGCTTCCCTAGCGGGGCCCACACAGATACGCAGTATTTT. It yields the protein CASFPSGAHTDTQYF.